What follows are 18 T cell receptor beta chains derived from one specimen sequenced in a study of response to subunit inactivated influenza vaccine. TCRdb passed the RT-PCR reads through MiXCR, listing each CDR3 protein once. The sample shows around 750,000 distinct CDR3 sequences, around 20% of them seen only once. The sample consisted of PBMCs from blood, taken more than 4 days after vaccination. Receptor source: a man aged 50 to 59 who received an inactivated influenza vaccine.

This clonotype has just a few counts. This rearrangement joins TRBV20-1 to TRBJ2-7, with 7 bases lining up with TRBD2. The CDR3 has 14 amino acids. V trimming: 5 bases; J trimming: 5 bases; junction bases outside the gene matches: 12. From germline, CDR1 is DFQATT and CDR2 SNEGSKA (reference sequence). In nucleotides, the CDR3 is TGCAGTGCTCTTTTAGCGGGTCGGGTCCACGAGCAGTACTTC. It encodes CSALLAGRVHEQYF.

This clonotype was seen repeatedly, ten times or more. The chain carries TRBV12-3 or TRBV12-4 and TRBJ2-5, with D possibly TRBD1 on 6 matching bases. V was trimmed by 6 bases and J by 3 bases, leaving 11 bases between them. The CDR3 contains 13 residues. CDR3 DNA: TGTGCCAGCAGCCAGGGGATCAAAGAGACCCAGTACTTC. Its protein product is CASSQGIKETQYF.

This clonotype was detected ten times or more. The J gene is TRBJ1-2, the V gene TRBV12-3 or TRBV12-4, with D unclear. Trimming cost V 6 bases and J 9 bases, with 11 bases left between them. This CDR3 spans 11 amino acids. The CDR3 DNA reads TGTGCCAGCAGCCTAGGGATTAGCTACACCTTC. Translated: CASSLGISYTF.

The J gene is TRBJ2-3, the V gene TRBV20-1; 13 bases align to TRBD2. J gave up 4 bases and V 4 bases, and 5 bases lay outside the gene matches. Germline V gives CDR1 DFQATT, CDR2 SNEGSKA (reference sequence). This CDR3 spans 15 amino acids. The DNA of the CDR3 is TGCAGTGCTACCGGACTAGCGGGAGATGCAGATACGCAGTATTTT. It yields the protein CSATGLAGDADTQYF.

This chain uses TRBV30 with TRBJ1-3; unclear D gene. The CDR3 is 13 amino acids. The germline V gene encodes CDR1 GTSNPN and CDR2 SVGIG (reference sequence). V lost 1 base to trimming and J lost 2 bases, with 6 bases between them. The CDR3 sequence: CAWSAATGNTIYF. The DNA for the CDR3 is TGTGCCTGGAGTGCGGCGACTGGAAACACCATATATTTT.

This clonotype was picked up one time. The chain couples TRBV20-1 to TRBJ2-3, with a tentative D call TRBD2 (6 bases). This CDR3 contains 14 residues. Trimming shortened V by 2 bases and J by 2 bases, and 11 bases separated the two germline ends. CDR1 DFQATT and CDR2 SNEGSKA come from the germline V gene (reference sequence). The CDR3 loop reads CSARTGTFTDTQYF. The DNA for the CDR3 is TGCAGTGCTAGAACCGGGACTTTCACAGATACGCAGTATTTT.

The chain uses TRBV12-3 or TRBV12-4 and TRBJ2-1; 10 bases match TRBD2. CDR3 size: 14 residues. V lost 4 bases to trimming and J lost 10 bases; unmatched junction nucleotides: 7. The CDR3 protein is CASSSSGSAPEQFF. The DNA for the CDR3 is TGTGCCAGCAGTTCTAGCGGGAGCGCCCCCGAGCAGTTCTTC.

This clonotype was seen more than once but under ten times. The genes are TRBV10-3 and TRBJ2-5; tentatively, D is TRBD2 (6 bases). This CDR3 comprises 13 residues. Germline V gene data show CDR1 as ENHRY and CDR2 as SYGVKD. V was pared by 5 bases and J by 2 bases, with 9 bases between. The CDR3 loop reads CAISRLDQETQYF. CDR3 sequence (DNA): TGTGCCATCAGTCGACTAGATCAAGAGACCCAGTACTTC.

There are a few counts of this clonotype. This chain uses TRBV28 with TRBJ2-1; 9 bases are a match to TRBD2. Germline V gives CDR1 MDHEN, CDR2 SYDVKM. The CDR3 consists of 16 residues. Trimming at V came to 6 bases and at J to 4 bases, leaving 10 bases not matched to a gene. Written as DNA, the CDR3 is TGTGCCAGCAGGAGAATAGCGGGAGTGACATACAATGAGCAGTTCTTC. Amino acid sequence: CASRRIAGVTYNEQFF.

This clonotype has only a few counts. This chain uses TRBV7-2 with TRBJ2-1; 9 bases fit TRBD2. Germline V CDR1 and CDR2: SGHTA, FQGNSA. After removal of 5 bases from V and 7 bases from J, the junction contained 9 bases not matched to a gene. The CDR3 covers 15 residues. The CDR3 bases are TGTGCCAGCAGCGCCTCTCTAGCGGGACGAAATGAGCAGTTCTTC. Its translation is CASSASLAGRNEQFF.

The J gene is TRBJ2-7, the V gene TRBV20-1, with 13 nucleotides matching TRBD2. This CDR3 is built from 14 residues. V lost 5 bases to trimming and J lost 3 bases; unmatched junction nucleotides: 4. CDR1 and CDR2 from the germline V gene are DFQATT and SNEGSKA (reference sequence). The CDR3 coding sequence is TGCAGTGCTGAGACTAGCGGGAGGCTCTACGAGCAGTACTTC. It encodes CSAETSGRLYEQYF.

This clonotype occurred a few times. The rearrangement links TRBV10-3 to TRBJ2-3; the match to TRBD2 covers 8 bases. Trimming cost V 5 bases and J 4 bases; bases outside gene matches: 17. Germline V gene data show CDR1 as ENHRY and CDR2 as SYGVKD. CDR3 length: 18 amino acids. The CDR3 protein is CAISLVSPLAGWADTQYF. The DNA for the CDR3 is TGTGCCATCAGTTTGGTGTCCCCCTTAGCGGGATGGGCAGATACGCAGTATTTT.

This clonotype showed up just a few times. This rearrangement joins TRBV12-3 or TRBV12-4 to TRBJ2-7; D gene ambiguous. Trimming shortened V by 3 bases and J by 2 bases, and 8 bases separated the two germline ends. This CDR3 has 13 residues. The CDR3 is CASSFGYPYEQYF. The CDR3 DNA is TGTGCCAGCAGTTTCGGGTACCCCTACGAGCAGTACTTC.

This clonotype was observed at least ten times. This CDR3 is CASSQDVAGELFF. In DNA, the CDR3 is TGCGCCAGCAGCCAAGATGTCGCCGGGGAGCTGTTTTTT. The genes are TRBV4-3 and TRBJ2-2; D is ambiguous. V shed 0 bases and J shed 6 bases, with 5 bases lying between them. Germline values: CDR1 LGHNA, CDR2 YSLEER. The CDR3 consists of 13 residues.

This rearrangement joins TRBV20-1 to TRBJ2-4; possibly TRBD1 or TRBD2 for D (5 bases each). The V gene's germline CDR1 is DFQATT and CDR2 SNEGSKA (reference sequence). The V and J ends lost 0 bases and 6 bases respectively, with 6 bases between them. CDR3 length: 12 residues. As DNA, the CDR3 is TGCAGTGCTAGAGACGGGACAAACATTCAGTACTTC. This gives the protein CSARDGTNIQYF.

This clonotype has only a few counts. J is TRBJ2-4 and V is TRBV12-3 or TRBV12-4, with 8 bases lining up with TRBD2. V was clipped by 8 bases and J by 0 bases; unmatched bases: 6. The CDR3 totals 15 residues. The DNA of the CDR3 is TGTGCCAGCGGATCAAGCGGGAGAGCCAAAAACATTCAGTACTTC. It codes for CASGSSGRAKNIQYF.

The genes are TRBV12-3 or TRBV12-4 and TRBJ1-3; D is uncertain. Trimming took off 5 bases at V and 2 bases at J, with 10 bases between the two ends. The CDR3 extends over 14 amino acids. The CDR3 spells CASSNAGAGNTIYF. As DNA, the CDR3 is TGTGCCAGCAGTAACGCAGGTGCTGGAAACACCATATATTTT.

The CDR3 sequence: CASSQDRLAWNEQFF. The CDR3, as DNA: TGCGCCAGCAGCCAAGATAGGCTAGCGTGGAATGAGCAGTTCTTC. The chain recombines TRBV4-3 with TRBJ2-1; D is perhaps TRBD2 (6 bases). The germline V gene encodes CDR1 LGHNA and CDR2 YSLEER. This CDR3 spans 15 amino acids. V dropped 0 bases and J dropped 7 bases, with 13 bases sitting between them.